This T cell receptor (beta chain) is from a study of cytomegalovirus exposure and HLA in healthy donors. Each donor's status was that of a healthy bone marrow donor. The CDR3 is made up of 15 amino acids. Unmatched junction bases numbered 4, after V lost 2 bases and J lost 3 bases. Germline V gene lookup returns CDR1 MNHNS and CDR2 SASEGT. The PCR was carried out with 60 Vbeta primers and 13 Jbeta primers. Data came from immunoSEQ multiplex PCR; TCRdb stores just in-frame clones and leaves some out. The sample has roughly 190,000 clones, around 85% seen once. This sequence joins TRBV6-1 and TRBJ2-3; 8 nucleotides match TRBD1. The sequence was obtained from a man between 40 and 49 years old in good health and CMV-seropositive. The material sequenced was PBMCs. The CDR3 coding sequence is TGTGCCAGCAGTGAATGGCAGGGGGCAACAGATACGCAGTATTTT. This sequence encodes CASSEWQGATDTQYF.